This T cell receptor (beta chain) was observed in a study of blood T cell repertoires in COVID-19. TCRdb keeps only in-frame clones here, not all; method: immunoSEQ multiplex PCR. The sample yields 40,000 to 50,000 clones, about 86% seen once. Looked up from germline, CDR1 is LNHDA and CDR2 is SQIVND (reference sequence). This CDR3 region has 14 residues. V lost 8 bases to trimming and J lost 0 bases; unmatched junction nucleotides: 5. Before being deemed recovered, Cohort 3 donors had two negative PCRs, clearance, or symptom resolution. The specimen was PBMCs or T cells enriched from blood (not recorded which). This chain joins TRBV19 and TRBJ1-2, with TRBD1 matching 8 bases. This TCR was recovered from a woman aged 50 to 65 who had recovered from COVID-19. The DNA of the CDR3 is TGTGCCAGTCAGACAGGGGATGCTAACTATGGCTACACCTTC. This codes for CASQTGDANYGYTF.